A selection of T cell receptor beta chains follows, all from one sample in a study of cytomegalovirus exposure and HLA in healthy donors. The method was immunoSEQ multiplex PCR; TCRdb's version includes in-frame clones alone and lacks a portion of them. Counted here are 150,000 or so clones, more than 75% occurring once; the ten biggest clones make up around 5.6%. Sequencing was done on a sample of PBMCs. These receptors were taken from a woman in her forties in good health and CMV-seropositive. The CDR3 runs from the conserved cysteine through the conserved F or W. Each record gives: D gene, clone size, CDR3 length, J gene, V gene, CDR3 DNA, CDR3 protein. The D gene is left open where the match is weak. The size field is filled for only some rows; it gives once, few, many or a size class.

NA,NA,13,TRBJ1-1,TRBV2,TGTGCCAGCAGTGGTCGCGGGAACACTGAAGCTTTCTTT,CASSGRGNTEAFF
TRBD2,NA,14,TRBJ2-7,TRBV15,TGTGCCACCAAAGAAAGCGGGAGTAGTTACGAGCAGTACTTC,CATKESGSSYEQYF
TRBD1,NA,14,TRBJ1-4,TRBV13,TGTGCCAGCAGCCAGACAGGGGCAGGTGAAAAACTGTTTTTT,CASSQTGAGEKLFF
TRBD2,NA,16,TRBJ2-7,TRBV4-2,TGTGCCAGCAGCCTAGTGACTAGCGGGCTTTCCTACGAGCAGTACTTC,CASSLVTSGLSYEQYF
NA,NA,16,TRBJ2-1,TRBV19,TGTGCCAGTAGTAGGGGACTCAGACAGGGTAACAATGAGCAGTTCTTC,CASSRGLRQGNNEQFF
NA,NA,15,TRBJ2-1,TRBV6-5,TGTGCCAGCAGTCCGGGGGTCATATACTACAATGAGCAGTTCTTC,CASSPGVIYYNEQFF
TRBD1,NA,12,TRBJ2-1,TRBV29-1,TGCAGCGGGGGACAGATCTTGGATGAGCAGTTCTTC,CSGGQILDEQFF
TRBD1,NA,24,TRBJ2-3,TRBV19,TGTGCCAGTAGTATAGGGCGGCAGGGGGCTCGTCGGGAGCCTAACTTTCGTGGCACAGATACGCAGTATTTT,CASSIGRQGARREPNFRGTDTQYF
TRBD2,NA,14,TRBJ2-7,TRBV2,TGTGCCAGCACCCTAGCGGGAGGGCCGTACGAGCAGTACTTC,CASTLAGGPYEQYF
NA,NA,13,TRBJ1-1,TRBV29-1,TGCAGCGTCAGAGGAAGGATGAACACTGAAGCTTTCTTT,CSVRGRMNTEAFF
TRBD2,NA,15,TRBJ2-5,TRBV7-8,TGTGCCAGCAGCATCGGGACTAGCGGGAGGGACGCGCAGTACTTC,CASSIGTSGRDAQYF
TRBD1,NA,16,TRBJ1-1,TRBV28,TGTGCCAGCAGACTTCGACAGGGAATTATGAACACTGAAGCTTTCTTT,CASRLRQGIMNTEAFF
TRBD2,NA,16,TRBJ2-7,TRBV13,TGTGCCAGCAGGAGATTCGGGACTAGCGGGAGCTACGAGCAGTACTTC,CASRRFGTSGSYEQYF
NA,few,13,TRBJ2-3,TRBV7-8,TGTGCCAGCAGCTTAGTAGTGACAGATACGCAGTATTTT,CASSLVVTDTQYF
NA,NA,15,TRBJ2-7,TRBV6-5,TGTGCCAGCAGGCCTATCGACAGGTTCCTCCACGAGCAGTACTTC,CASRPIDRFLHEQYF